A selection of T cell receptor beta chains follows, all from one sample in a study of blood T cell repertoires in COVID-19. The assay was immunoSEQ multiplex PCR, and TCRdb's table has in-frame clones only and misses some. Of approximately 140,000 clones listed, about 87% are singletons. The material sequenced was PBMCs or T cells enriched from blood (not recorded which). Receptors were obtained from a middle-aged man in a cohort exposed to, infected with or recovered from COVID-19 (not recorded which). The CDR3 runs from the conserved cysteine through the conserved F or W. D genes are given only for firm matches. Where a row states a size, it is once, few, many or the class of an expanded clone; other rows omit it.

v_gene	abundance	j_gene	d_gene	CDR3nt	CDR3aa
TRBV5-1	NA	TRBJ2-6	NA	TGCGCCAGCAGCTTAGACCCAGGGTCTGGGGCCAACGTCCTGACTTTC	CASSLDPGSGANVLTF
TRBV19	NA	TRBJ1-2	TRBD1	TGTGCCAGTAGTATAACAGGGGACCTTGGCTACACCTTC	CASSITGDLGYTF
TRBV5-1	NA	TRBJ2-2	TRBD1	TGCGCCAGCAGCTTGGTAGGGGGCCACACCGGGGAGCTGTTTTTT	CASSLVGGHTGELFF
TRBV7-3	NA	TRBJ2-2	TRBD1	TGTGCCAGCAGCCTGGGACAGGGAAGAATGTTTTTT	CASSLGQGRMFF
TRBV7-9	NA	TRBJ1-4	NA	TGTGCCAGCAGCTTTCGACAGAACAATGAAAAACTGTTTTTT	CASSFRQNNEKLFF
TRBV28	NA	TRBJ1-3	TRBD1	TGTGCCAGCAGGCTACAGGGGGCCGGTGGTGGAAACACCATATATTTT	CASRLQGAGGGNTIYF
TRBV6-4	NA	TRBJ1-1	NA	TGTGCCAGCAGTGACGGGGCAGGCTACGGAGCTTTCTTT	CASSDGAGYGAFF
TRBV5-4	NA	TRBJ2-3	NA	TGTGCCAGCAGCTTGGGGGAGGCCTGGGCAGATACGCAGTATTTT	CASSLGEAWADTQYF
TRBV5-1	NA	TRBJ2-3	NA	TGCGCCAGCAGCTTGGATAGAGTGGATACGCAGTATTTT	CASSLDRVDTQYF
TRBV5-4	NA	TRBJ2-3	NA	TGTGCCAGCACCCGGGACTCTAGCACAGATACGCAGTATTTT	CASTRDSSTDTQYF
TRBV28	NA	TRBJ1-4	TRBD1	TGTGCCAGCAGCCAGCCCGGGACAGCGAATGAAAAACTGTTTTTT	CASSQPGTANEKLFF
TRBV23-1	NA	TRBJ2-2	TRBD2	TGCGCCAGCCCCCGGGGCAGGACTAGTCTAAACACCGGGGAGCTGTTTTTT	CASPRGRTSLNTGELFF
TRBV7-9	NA	TRBJ2-2	NA	TGTGCCAGCAGCCCCAAGGAGGGATACACCGGGGAGCTGTTTTTT	CASSPKEGYTGELFF
TRBV18	NA	TRBJ2-1	TRBD2	TGTGCCAGCTCCAATAGCGGGAGCTCCTACAATGAGCAGTTCTTC	CASSNSGSSYNEQFF
TRBV9	NA	TRBJ2-7	TRBD1	TGTGCCAGCAGCGTAGGGGGACAGGCCCCCTACGAGCAGTACTTC	CASSVGGQAPYEQYF
TRBV5-6	NA	TRBJ2-1	NA	TGTGCCAGCAGCTTGCCGGTGTCGGGTAATGAGCAGTTCTTC	CASSLPVSGNEQFF
TRBV27	NA	TRBJ2-7	NA	TGTGCCAGCAGCCAACCCCGTCAGGGGCCCCTCCTCGAGCAGTACTTC	CASSQPRQGPLLEQYF
TRBV10-3	NA	TRBJ1-4	NA	TGTGCCACCCAATCGGGGGAGGAAAAACTGTTTTTT	CATQSGEEKLFF
TRBV28	NA	TRBJ2-1	NA	TGTGCCAGCAGAAAAGGTAGGAGCTCCTACAATGAGCAGTTCTTC	CASRKGRSSYNEQFF
TRBV19	NA	TRBJ2-4	NA	TGTGCCAGTAGTCCTCGGGGACACGGAGTAGCCAAAAACATTCAGTACTTC	CASSPRGHGVAKNIQYF
TRBV6-5	NA	TRBJ2-5	NA	TGTGCCAGCGGCCGACCAGGAGAGACCCAGTACTTC	CASGRPGETQYF
TRBV4-1	NA	TRBJ2-1	NA	TGCGCCAGCAGCCAAGCACTCCGAACCAATGAGCAGTTCTTC	CASSQALRTNEQFF
TRBV2	NA	TRBJ2-5	TRBD1	TGTGCCAGCAGTGTGTGGGACAGTCAAGAGACCCAGTACTTC	CASSVWDSQETQYF
TRBV28	once	TRBJ2-7	TRBD2	TGTGCCAGCAGTATCGGGGGGACCTGGGAGCAGTACTTC	CASSIGGTWEQYF
TRBV2	NA	TRBJ2-5	TRBD2	TGTGCCAGCAGGGCCTTTAGCGGGGGCCAAGAGACCCAGTACTTC	CASRAFSGGQETQYF
TRBV18	once	TRBJ2-1	TRBD2	TGTGCCAGCTCACCACGGCGGACTAGCATGATCGATGAGCAGTTCTTC	CASSPRRTSMIDEQFF
TRBV19	NA	TRBJ1-5	TRBD1	TGTGCCAGTACCGGACAGGCAGGTCAGCCCCAGCATTTT	CASTGQAGQPQHF
TRBV5-4	NA	TRBJ1-2	TRBD1	TGTGCCAGCAGTCCCGGGACAGGGGCTTCCTATGGCTACACCTTC	CASSPGTGASYGYTF
TRBV5-6	NA	TRBJ2-7	NA	TGTGCCAGCAGCTGGGCCGACTACGAGCAGTACTTC	CASSWADYEQYF